These 21 T cell receptor beta chains share one sample of origin, sequenced in a study of T-cell reconstitution after alpha-beta-depleted transplantation in children. A library of TCRbeta sequences, prepared with unique molecular identifiers, was generated. TCRdb called the PCR reads again in MiXCR, with one record for every CDR3 protein. The data show about 980,000 distinct CDR3 sequences, 25% to 30% seen once. The sequenced sample was PBMCs, mostly from graft donor cells, obtained 360 days after TCRalphabeta/CD19-depleted stem cell transplant. The receptors come from a boy under two years old who had a stem cell transplant for SCID, so the T cells may come from the graft donor.

This clonotype was detected a few times. V and J are TRBV29-1 and TRBJ1-4; D is unclear. The V gene's germline CDR1 is SQVTM and CDR2 ANQGSEA. V was trimmed by 6 bases and J by 0 bases, leaving 8 bases between them. This CDR3 has 13 amino acids. CDR3 in DNA: TGCAGCGTCCGGTTTGCAACTAATGAAAAACTGTTTTTT. It codes for CSVRFATNEKLFF.

This rearrangement joins TRBV11-1 to TRBJ1-1; TRBD1 might be the D (6 bases). The V and J ends lost 8 bases and 1 base respectively, with 14 bases between them. CDR3 size: 14 residues. From germline, CDR1 is SGHAT and CDR2 FQDESV (reference sequence). The CDR3 loop reads CASFPKQGNTEAFF. The CDR3 region has the DNA TGTGCCAGCTTTCCCAAACAGGGGAACACTGAAGCTTTCTTT.

V and J are TRBV5-1 and TRBJ2-2; TRBD2 matches at 13 bases. The length of the CDR3 is 17 residues. V lost 4 bases, J lost 9 bases, and 12 bases stayed unmatched. Germline-derived CDR1 and CDR2 are SGHRS and YFSETQ. The CDR3 DNA sequence: TGCGCCAGCAGCACCGCTGGGACTAGCGGGGAGAGACGGGAGCTGTTTTTT. Amino acid sequence: CASSTAGTSGERRELFF.

The chain recombines TRBV25-1 with TRBJ2-7; TRBD1 matches 8 bases. The CDR3 covers 19 residues. The ends lost 6 bases at V and 3 bases at J; junction bases unmatched: 22. Looked up from germline, CDR1 is MGHDK and CDR2 is SYGVNS. CDR3 protein: CASRGGQGASVPTNYEQYF. In DNA, the CDR3 is TGTGCCAGCAGAGGAGGGCAGGGGGCGTCCGTACCCACAAACTACGAGCAGTACTTC.

V is TRBV5-1 and J is TRBJ2-1; D is possibly TRBD1 (6 bases). V was pared by 1 base and J by 4 bases, with 18 bases between. CDR1 and CDR2 (germline): SGHRS, YFSETQ. CDR3 length: 17 residues. The CDR3 DNA sequence: TGCGCCAGCAGCTTGCGGGGTTTAAGGACAGATTACAATGAGCAGTTCTTC. Translation gives CASSLRGLRTDYNEQFF.

With regard to this clonotype: Compared with germline, one end of the junction differs, possibly owing to a read error. The gene calls are TRBV7-2 and TRBJ2-1, with TRBD1 matching over 7 bases. The CDR3 is made up of 13 amino acids. Germline values: CDR1 SGHTA, CDR2 FQGNSA. This chain's CDR3 is CASSLGQGGLAVF. In DNA, the CDR3 is TGTGCCAGCAGCTTAGGACAAGGGGGCCTCGCGGTCTTC.

This clonotype showed up just a few times. The V and J genes are TRBV5-1 and TRBJ1-1, with D tentatively TRBD1 (5 bases). The CDR3 length is 15 residues. Germline V CDR1 and CDR2: SGHRS, YFSETQ. Trimming left V 4 bases short and J 5 bases short, with 18 bases between. CDR3 sequence (DNA): TGCGCCAGCAGCGGAAAGGGGCGAGGAGGGACTGAAGCTTTCTTT. Residues: CASSGKGRGGTEAFF. Based on the CDR3 plus reference TRBV5-1 and TRBJ1-1, the full variable domain is KAGVTQTPRYLIKTRGQQVTLSCSPISGHRSVSWYQQTPGQGLQFLFEYFSETQRNKGNFPGRFSGRQFSNSRSEMNVSTLELGDSALYLCASSGKGRGGTEAFFGQGTRLTVV.

The gene calls are TRBV12-3 or TRBV12-4 and TRBJ2-1; no clear D. Trimming stripped 3 bases from V and 9 bases from J, with 15 bases between. The CDR3 spans 14 residues. The CDR3 here is CASSLWPFTGEQFF. CDR3 sequence (DNA): TGTGCCAGCAGTTTGTGGCCATTTACCGGTGAGCAGTTCTTC.

The chain is built from TRBV5-1 and TRBJ1-1; maybe TRBD1 (5 bases). The CDR3 has 15 amino acids. V was clipped by 1 base and J by 5 bases, with 15 bases between them. Germline CDR1 SGHRS, CDR2 YFSETQ. In nucleotides, the CDR3 is TGCGCCAGCAGCTTGATAGGGCAGGGTCGGACTGAAGCTTTCTTT. Amino acids: CASSLIGQGRTEAFF.

The chain employs TRBV29-1 and TRBJ2-5, with 9 bases aligning to TRBD2. This CDR3 has 14 amino acids. The germline gives CDR1 SQVTM, CDR2 ANQGSEA. Trimming took 6 bases from V and 4 from J; bases not matched to a gene: 9. The CDR3 DNA sequence: TGCAGCGTCGCCGTGAGGACTAGCGCAGAGACCCAGTACTTC. It yields the protein CSVAVRTSAETQYF.

This clonotype was seen once. The chain employs TRBV11-3 and TRBJ2-3; 9 bases fit TRBD1. V lost 5 bases and J lost 2; bases outside the gene matches: 8. The CDR3 runs 16 residues. CDR1 and CDR2 from the germline V gene are SGHNT and YENEEA. The CDR3 DNA reads as TGTGCCAGCAGCAGAGGGACAGGGTTGCCCACAGATACGCAGTATTTT. Amino acid sequence: CASSRGTGLPTDTQYF.

This clonotype has a handful of counts. The CDR3 coding sequence is TGCGCCAGCAGCCAAGATCCAACTAGCGGGGGCCTCGGGAAGACCCAGTACTTC. It translates to CASSQDPTSGGLGKTQYF. The V call is TRBV4-1, the J call TRBJ2-5; TRBD2 matches at 11 bases. CDR3 length: 18 amino acids. Germline V gives CDR1 MGHRA, CDR2 YSYEKL. With 0 bases clipped from V and 6 bases from J, the junction kept 12 bases outside the gene matches.

The chain joins TRBV4-1 to TRBJ2-1, with D possibly TRBD2 on 5 matching bases. The CDR3 contains 13 residues. Per germline, CDR1 MGHRA and CDR2 YSYEKL. With 1 base removed from V and 12 bases from J, the gap between germline ends came to 13 bases. The CDR3 region is CASSQVSVGGQFF. CDR3 bases: TGCGCCAGCAGCCAAGTTTCTGTAGGAGGGCAGTTCTTC.

This sequence joins TRBV12-5 and TRBJ2-1; TRBD2 might be the D (5 bases). This CDR3 has 13 residues. V dropped 6 bases and J dropped 8 bases, with 14 bases sitting between them. The germline CDR1 and CDR2 sequences are LGHNT and FRNRAP. The CDR3 reads CASGPAPRDEQFF. DNA for the CDR3: TGTGCTAGTGGCCCCGCCCCGCGGGATGAGCAGTTCTTC.

This clonotype was counted only a few times. V usage is TRBV9 and J usage is TRBJ1-5; D uncertain. V lost 0 bases to trimming and J lost 5 bases, with 18 bases between them. Germline CDR1 is SGDLS and CDR2 is YYNGEE. The CDR3 spans 17 residues. The CDR3 spells CASSVGHGAAGDQPQHF. As DNA, the CDR3 is TGTGCCAGCAGCGTAGGCCATGGCGCTGCCGGGGATCAGCCCCAGCATTTT.

A few counts support this clonotype. The chain joins TRBV20-1 to TRBJ2-3; D is perhaps TRBD1 (5 bases). The length of the CDR3 is 13 residues. The germline V gene has CDR1 DFQATT and CDR2 SNEGSKA (reference sequence). The ends were cut back, 3 bases at V and 5 bases at J, with 12 bases in the middle. CDR3 residues: CSARAGNGDTQYF. In DNA, the CDR3 is TGCAGTGCTAGGGCAGGGAATGGAGATACGCAGTATTTT.

This rearrangement joins TRBV28 to TRBJ1-4; D call uncertain. The CDR3 is made up of 14 amino acids. Germline CDR1 reads MDHEN; CDR2 reads SYDVKM. V lost 3 bases and J lost 0, with 5 bases in between. This chain's CDR3 is CASSFKTTNEKLFF. The CDR3 DNA reads TGTGCCAGCAGTTTCAAGACAACTAATGAAAAACTGTTTTTT.

The rearrangement joins TRBV27 to TRBJ2-7; perhaps TRBD2 as D (5 bases). In germline, CDR1 is MNHEY, CDR2 SMNVEV (reference sequence). The CDR3 totals 16 residues. Trimming cost V 7 bases and J 3 bases, with 22 bases left between them. The CDR3: CASKPGGPKWVYEQYF. As DNA, the CDR3 is TGTGCCAGCAAGCCAGGAGGCCCGAAGTGGGTCTACGAGCAGTACTTC.

This chain uses TRBV27 with TRBJ2-1, with D perhaps given as TRBD1 or TRBD2 (5 bases each). This CDR3 region has 13 residues. The germline V gene encodes CDR1 MNHEY and CDR2 SMNVEV (reference sequence). Trimming took off 10 bases at V and 6 bases at J, with 16 bases between the two ends. As DNA, the CDR3 is TGTGCCACCCAGGGCGGTGCGGGCAATGAGCAGTTCTTC. Its protein is CATQGGAGNEQFF.

In this sample, this clonotype turned up a few times. The V gene is TRBV29-1, the J gene TRBJ2-1, with D unresolved. Germline V gives CDR1 SQVTM, CDR2 ANQGSEA. Trimming removed 7 bases at V and 0 bases at J, with 19 bases between. This CDR3 spans 16 amino acids. The DNA for the CDR3 is TGCAGCGCAAGAGGTTTAGGGCAGGACTCCTACAATGAGCAGTTCTTC. Translation: CSARGLGQDSYNEQFF.

V and J are TRBV15 and TRBJ1-3; D unresolved. The V end lost 0 bases, the J end lost 4 bases, and 4 bases lay between the germline ends. CDR3 length: 13 amino acids. Germline CDR1 is LNHNV and CDR2 is YYDKDF (reference sequence). In DNA, the CDR3 is TGTGCCACCAGCAGAGATATGGGAAACACCATATATTTT. It translates to CATSRDMGNTIYF.